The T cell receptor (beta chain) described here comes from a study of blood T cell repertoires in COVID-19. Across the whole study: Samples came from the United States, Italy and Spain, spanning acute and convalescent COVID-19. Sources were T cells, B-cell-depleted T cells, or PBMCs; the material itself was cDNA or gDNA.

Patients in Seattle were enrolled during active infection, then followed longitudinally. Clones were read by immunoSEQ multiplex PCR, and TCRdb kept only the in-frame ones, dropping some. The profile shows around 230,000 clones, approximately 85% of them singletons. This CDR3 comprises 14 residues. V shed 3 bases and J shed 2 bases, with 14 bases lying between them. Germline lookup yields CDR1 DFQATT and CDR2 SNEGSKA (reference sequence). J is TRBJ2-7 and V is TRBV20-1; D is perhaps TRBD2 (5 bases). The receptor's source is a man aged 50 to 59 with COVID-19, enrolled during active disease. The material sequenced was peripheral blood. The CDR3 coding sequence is TGCAGTGCTAGTGGGCCCGGGGTAGCCTACGAGCAGTACTTC. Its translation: CSASGPGVAYEQYF.